These 3 T cell receptor beta chains were all obtained from the same sample, sequenced in a study of CD8 T cells in ankylosing spondylitis. One entry per CDR3 protein results from TCRdb running MiXCR on the 5' RACE reads. The sample includes roughly 180,000 distinct CDR3 sequences, under 14% seen only once; the top ten take roughly 28%. Sequencing input: blood, either unsorted or a sorted T cell fraction (not recorded which). Source of these receptors: a male donor with ankylosing spondylitis or in good health (not recorded which).

This clonotype was counted ten times or more. The rearrangement links TRBV3-1 to TRBJ1-1; no definite D call. Germline-derived CDR1 and CDR2 are LGHDT and YNNKEL (reference sequence). This CDR3 contains 12 residues. V gave up 4 bases and J gave up 11 bases, with 14 bases separating them. CDR3: CASSPEWGKAFF. The CDR3 region has the DNA TGTGCCAGCAGCCCTGAGTGGGGTAAGGCTTTCTTT.

This clonotype was counted a few times. The V call is TRBV12-3 or TRBV12-4, the J call TRBJ2-7; 7 bases match TRBD2. This CDR3 region has 17 residues. Trimming cost V 1 base and J 3 bases; bases outside gene matches: 12. The CDR3 coding sequence is TGTGCCAGCAGTTTAGGATTCGCAGGAAGGGACTACTACGAGCAGTACTTC. Translation: CASSLGFAGRDYYEQYF.

This clonotype was counted ten times or more. DNA of the CDR3: TGTGCTAGTATTCGGACTAGTTTTAGCCATGAGCAGTTCTTC. It specifies CASIRTSFSHEQFF. The chain couples TRBV12-5 to TRBJ2-1; 7 bases match TRBD2. V was clipped by 8 bases and J by 8 bases; unmatched bases: 12. Germline loops: CDR1 LGHNT, CDR2 FRNRAP. This CDR3 is built from 14 residues.